This T cell receptor (beta chain) was identified in a study of OX40 agonist ivuxolimab in advanced cancers. General study results and limits: The authors also found low normalized T-cell clonal expansion in some nonresponders.

Comment on this clone: What it recognizes is unknown.

CDR3 length: 16 amino acids. V lost 3 bases and J lost 0; bases outside the gene matches: 3. From germline, CDR1 is SNHLY and CDR2 FYNNEI. Profiled with immunoSEQ multiplex PCR; TCRdb holds only in-frame clones, not every one. The sample yields some 100,000 clones, about 87% seen once. The chain joins TRBV2 to TRBJ2-2, with TRBD2 matching over 8 bases. This sample comprised CD4+ or CD8+ T cells sorted from blood, obtained in a trial of the OX40 agonist ivuxolimab. The TCR comes from an adult with an advanced solid tumor such as melanoma, head and neck, liver or kidney cancer. The CDR3 DNA reads TGTGCCAGCAGTGAGGGACTAGTAGCGAACACCGGGGAGCTGTTTTTT. Translating it yields CASSEGLVANTGELFF.